This T cell receptor (beta chain) was found in a study of CD8 T cells in Susac syndrome (dated by TCRdb to the late 2010s). Notes on the research overall: Among the Susac syndrome patients who were sequenced, clinically active disease was present in six and clinical remission was observed in 8 or 9. Susac syndrome patients were therapy-naive, on corticosteroids (some also receiving IVIg), or on IVIg alone at blood withdrawal. Repertoire sequencing was used to test whether CD8+ T cell activation and differentiation in Susac syndrome was antigen driven. The paper as a whole reports these results and caveats: In the CD4+ T cell repertoire of Susac syndrome patients, clonal expansion was not detected. The number of individuals in the TCR sequencing and HLA analysis was acknowledged as relatively small.

Peripheral blood CD8+ and CD4+ T cells from healthy donors, Susac syndrome patients and multiple sclerosis patients were profiled using high-throughput TCR beta sequencing. Susac syndrome patients met recently defined diagnostic criteria for definite or probable disease. Bulk CD8+ and CD4+ T cells were purified magnetically by negative isolation, whereas CD8+ TEMRA cells were enriched by FACS. Blood was drawn into EDTA tubes, processed within 24 hours, and PBMCs were isolated by density gradient centrifugation. PBMCs destined for TCR sequencing were cryopreserved in liquid nitrogen and later thawed in a 37 °C water bath. Purity of sorted or isolated CD4+, CD8+ and CD8+ TEMRA cells was at least 90%. Comments on this clonotype: The clone's antigen remains unknown. No clone much larger than this one lies a single base away; base qualities are absent.

The CDR3 spans 14 residues, from the cysteine through the phenylalanine. Only the CDR3 portion is preserved as DNA: 42 bases, with reading frame beginning at the first base. The CDR1 and CDR2 encoded by the germline V gene (reference sequence) are SGHKS and YYEKEE. V gives up 4 bases and J gives up 3 bases, and the segment between their germline ends measures 11 bases. RNA was extracted using the RNeasy kit, and roughly 0.5 to 1 ug of the RNA was reverse transcribed with random hexamers. The immunoSEQ multiplex PCR assay, covering 54 Vbeta and 13 Jbeta segments, was used to amplify TCR beta CDR3 regions. PCR amplification bias was corrected by using a synthetic template baseline for primer optimization and computational correction. On the authors' methods: Reads were annotated to V, D and J genes per IMGT and analyzed with immunoSEQ Analyzer, keeping only productive sequences. Clonality was calculated as one minus the Shannon entropy normalized by log2 of the number of productive unique sequences. For each patient and control, public and private clones were evaluated among the 100 most prevalent clones. Susac-specific clones were defined as absent from healthy and MS cohorts, approximately 1,000 published viral clones and other ImmuneACCESS disease sequences. TCRdb reran the public reads through fastp at Q25 and MiXCR, keeping productive beta chains. All rows with the same CDR3 protein become a single entry with the most common DNA and genes. TCRdb's processing, not the study's, gives the V and J calls here. This sample lists under 300,000 distinct CDR3 sequences; around 96% were detected once. Clones ranked in the top ten supply approximately 0.1% of the sample.

This receptor chain uses TRBV5-5 and TRBJ2-1; a tentative D match to TRBD2 spans 5 bases. The TCR originated in a human donor with Susac syndrome. Source material: CD4+ T cells from PBMCs. CDR3 protein: CASSPGIDYNEQFF. The nucleotide sequence reads TGTGCCAGCAGCCCCGGGATTGACTACAATGAGCAGTTCTTC.